This T cell receptor (beta chain) was profiled in a study of cytomegalovirus exposure and HLA in healthy donors. On this clone: What it recognizes is unknown.

Study-wide results and caveats: Apart from CMV serostatus, no immune exposure information was available. Roughly uniform depth of sequencing across donors was assumed in presence/absence analyses. In the analysis, some V segments, TRBV6-2 and TRBV6-3 included, were excluded as indistinguishable. Equally common other TCR beta chains were less clonally expanded than HLA-associated ones, a later analysis found.

Germline lookup yields CDR1 MGHRA and CDR2 YSYEKL. Trimming stripped 0 bases from V and 8 bases from J, with 13 bases between. The CDR3 length is 14 residues. It was with 60 Vbeta and 13 Jbeta primers that the PCR ran. The data were produced by immunoSEQ multiplex PCR, yet TCRdb's version contains in-frame clones alone and is incomplete. In the table there are over 150,000 clones, 75% to 85% of which are singletons. The receptor's source is a male donor in good health and CMV-seropositive. Sample: PBMCs. The chain combines TRBV4-1 with TRBJ1-1, with D possibly TRBD1 on 5 matching bases. As DNA, the CDR3 is TGCGCCAGCAGCCAAGAGGGGGAGGCGAGGGAAGCTTTCTTT. This gives the protein CASSQEGEAREAFF.